One sample yielded the 4 T cell receptor beta chains listed below, sequenced in a study of blood T cell repertoires in COVID-19. This table comes from immunoSEQ multiplex PCR, and its TCRdb copy is limited to in-frame clones, with some not included. This table holds approximately 330,000 clones, roughly nine tenths found once. Sequenced material: PBMCs or T cells enriched from blood (not recorded which). The receptor set was obtained from a woman in her twenties or thirties who had recovered from COVID-19.

This sequence joins TRBV6-2 or TRBV6-3 and TRBJ2-2; tentative D call: TRBD2 (6 bases). There are 15 residues in the CDR3. Trimming left V 6 bases short and J 3 bases short, with 14 bases between. The germline V gene encodes CDR1 MNHEY and CDR2 SVGEGT. CDR3 nucleotide sequence: TGTGCCAGCAGCATTACCCCTAGCGACACCGGGGAGCTGTTTTTT. This sequence encodes CASSITPSDTGELFF.

This clone is a singleton in its sample. The chain links TRBV3-1 (or the pseudogene TRBV3-2) to TRBJ2-3; D not resolved. The germline gives CDR1 LGHDT, CDR2 YNNKEL (reference sequence). V was cut by 6 bases and J by 2 bases, with 9 bases left in between. The CDR3 spans 13 residues. The CDR3 protein is CASRSVPTDTQYF. DNA of the CDR3: TGTGCCAGCAGATCCGTCCCCACAGATACGCAGTATTTT.

This clone has a single count. The V and J genes are TRBV19 and TRBJ1-2; 9 bases agree with TRBD1. Germline CDR1 reads LNHDA; CDR2 reads SQIVND (reference sequence). J lost 7 bases, V lost 6 bases, and 6 bases had no gene match. The length of the CDR3 is 13 residues. The CDR3 loop reads CASRVQGASGYTF. Here the CDR3 DNA reads TGTGCCAGTAGGGTACAGGGGGCGTCTGGCTACACCTTC.

The CDR3 is CASSQADYRGTQYF. CDR3 bases: TGTGCCAGCAGCCAAGCAGACTATCGGGGTACGCAGTATTTT. The rearrangement links TRBV14 to TRBJ2-3, with D maybe TRBD2 (5 bases). Per the germline V gene, CDR1 is SGHDN and CDR2 is FVKESK. The ends were cut back, 1 base at V and 8 bases at J, with 13 bases in the middle. CDR3 length equals 14 residues.